The T cell receptor (beta chain) described here comes from a study of OX40 agonist ivuxolimab in advanced cancers. Study-level background: Ivuxolimab was a fully human IgG2 agonistic monoclonal antibody targeting the costimulatory receptor OX40 (CD134). Intravenous ivuxolimab was administered to patients every 2 weeks at six dose levels: 0.01, 0.1, 0.3, 1.5, 3 and 10 mg/kg. Among the 50 to 55 dose-escalation patients, about 20 had hepatocellular carcinoma, roughly 15 melanoma, 9 renal cell carcinoma and 9 head and neck cancer. In the dose-escalation cohort, 70% to 85% of patients were male, and the mean age was 60 years with a range of roughly 20 to 79. Patients were allowed to have had prior anti-PD-1, anti-PD-L1 or anti-CTLA-4 therapy, and 30% to 40% of the dose-escalation patients had been treated with checkpoint inhibitors. Partial responses were achieved by three dose-escalation patients, of whom one had hepatocellular carcinoma and two had cutaneous melanoma. The point of sequencing TCRbeta in the periphery was to test whether ivuxolimab changed TCR sequence diversity and drove clonal T-cell expansion. The monotherapy dose-escalation portion (N ≈ 50 patients) of the phase I ivuxolimab trial is reported in the paper. The study at large found these results: At doses of 0.1 to 3.0 mg/kg, clonal expansion of both CD4+ and CD8+ T cells in blood was seen between baseline and week 6. Low levels of normalized T-cell clonal expansion were also seen in some patients who did not respond. The antigen specificity of the peripheral T cells that underwent clonal expansion was not determined. In partial responders in the 0.1-3.0 mg/kg groups, normalized peripheral clonal expansion was found to be among the lowest, especially among CD8+ T cells. After ivuxolimab, expanded clones were on average more numerous among CD8+ T cells than among CD4+ T cells.

Genomic DNA was extracted from sorted cells for sequencing of the TCRbeta CDR3 region. The immunoSEQ Assay was used for sequencing of TCRbeta CDR3 regions. Sourced from immuneACCESS, this table was stored by TCRdb with only in-frame sequences that have V and J called. A share of the clones is absent; for the studies checked, an unresolved V gene accounts for under half, and the remainder has no known explanation. Counted in this sample were fewer than 70,000 clones; approximately 79% of them appeared once. The top ten hold 2% to 2.5% of the sample. Inclusive of the bounding cysteine and phenylalanine, the CDR3 is 12 residues long. This entry keeps only the CDR3 DNA: 36 bases, framed from base 1. The CDR1 and CDR2 encoded by the germline V gene are SNHLY and FYNNEI. Trimming takes 7 bases from V and 6 bases from J, and the germline ends sit 13 bases apart. Patients with a history of autoimmune disease or receiving systemic immunosuppression were excluded from the trial. Peripheral blood for TCR sequencing was collected from all dose cohorts at baseline, on cycle 4 day 1, and on cycle 7 day 1. The samples were drawn from a first-in-human, open-label, multicenter phase I dose-escalation trial of ivuxolimab. Adults with locally advanced or metastatic melanoma, renal cell carcinoma, hepatocellular carcinoma or head and neck squamous cell carcinoma were enrolled in the trial. Before TCR sequencing, CD4+ T cells and CD8+ T cells from peripheral blood were sorted into separate populations.

On this clone itself: The antigen it recognizes is unknown. There are no base qualities to consult, and no much larger clone falls within one base.

The V and J genes are TRBV2 and TRBJ2-7; the D gene lacks a confident call. The receptor was isolated from an adult with an advanced solid tumor such as melanoma, head and neck, liver or kidney cancer. The input for sequencing was CD4+ or CD8+ T cells sorted from blood, taken in a trial of the OX40 agonist ivuxolimab. The bases read TGTGCCAGCAACCCTAGTGGTGTCGAGCAGTACTTC. Its translation is CASNPSGVEQYF.